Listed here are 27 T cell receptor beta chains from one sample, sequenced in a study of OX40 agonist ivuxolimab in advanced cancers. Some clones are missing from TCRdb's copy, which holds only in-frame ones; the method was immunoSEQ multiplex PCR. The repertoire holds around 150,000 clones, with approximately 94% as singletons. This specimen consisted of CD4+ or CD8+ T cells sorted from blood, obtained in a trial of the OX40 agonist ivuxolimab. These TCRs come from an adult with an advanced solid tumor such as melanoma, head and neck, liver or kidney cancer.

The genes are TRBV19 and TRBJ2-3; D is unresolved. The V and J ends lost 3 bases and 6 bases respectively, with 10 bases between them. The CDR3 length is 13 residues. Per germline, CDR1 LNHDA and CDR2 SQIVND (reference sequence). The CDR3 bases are TGTGCCAGTAGTATCCAACTAAGGGATACGCAGTATTTT. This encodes CASSIQLRDTQYF.

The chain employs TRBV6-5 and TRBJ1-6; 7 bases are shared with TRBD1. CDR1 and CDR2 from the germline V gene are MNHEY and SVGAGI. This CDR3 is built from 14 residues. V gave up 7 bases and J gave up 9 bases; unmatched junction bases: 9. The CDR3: CASTGGQFTSPLHF. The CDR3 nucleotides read TGTGCCAGCACCGGGGGACAGTTTACTTCACCCCTCCACTTT.

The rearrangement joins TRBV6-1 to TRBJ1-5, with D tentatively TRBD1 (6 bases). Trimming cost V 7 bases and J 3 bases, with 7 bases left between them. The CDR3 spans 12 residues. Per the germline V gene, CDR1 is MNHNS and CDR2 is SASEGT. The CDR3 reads CASNRVNQPQHF. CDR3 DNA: TGTGCCAGCAACAGGGTCAATCAGCCCCAGCATTTT.

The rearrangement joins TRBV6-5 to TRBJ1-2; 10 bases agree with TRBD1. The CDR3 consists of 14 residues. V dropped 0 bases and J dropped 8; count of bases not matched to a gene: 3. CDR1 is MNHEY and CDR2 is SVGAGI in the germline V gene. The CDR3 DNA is TGTGCCAGCAGTTACTCGGACAGGGGGTACGGCTACACCTTC. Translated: CASSYSDRGYGYTF.

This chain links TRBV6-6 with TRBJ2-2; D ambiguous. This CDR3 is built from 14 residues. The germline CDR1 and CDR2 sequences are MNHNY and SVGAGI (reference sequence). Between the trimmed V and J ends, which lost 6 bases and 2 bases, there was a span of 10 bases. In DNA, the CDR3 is TGTGCCAGCAGCTTCCTTAGTAACACCGGGGAGCTGTTTTTT. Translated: CASSFLSNTGELFF.

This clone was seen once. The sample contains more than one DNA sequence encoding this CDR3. CDR3 sequence reads: CASSYSGTGGYEQYF. As DNA, the CDR3 is TGTGCCAGCAGTTATTCCGGGACAGGGGGCTACGAGCAGTACTTC. This sequence joins TRBV6-5 and TRBJ2-7; 11 bases match TRBD1. The CDR3 loop spans 15 amino acids. Germline values: CDR1 MNHEY, CDR2 SVGAGI. Trimming at V came to 3 bases and at J to 3 bases, leaving 4 bases not matched to a gene.

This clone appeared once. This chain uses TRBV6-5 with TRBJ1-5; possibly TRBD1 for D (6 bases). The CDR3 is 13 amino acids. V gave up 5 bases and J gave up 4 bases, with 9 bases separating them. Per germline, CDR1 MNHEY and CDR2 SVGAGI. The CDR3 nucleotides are TGTGCCAGCAGTAGGGACATGAATCAGCCCCAGCATTTT. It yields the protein CASSRDMNQPQHF.

The CDR3 DNA sequence: TGCAGCGTGCGGACGGGGATGAACACTGAAGCTTTCTTT. Amino acid sequence: CSVRTGMNTEAFF. This chain links TRBV29-1 with TRBJ1-1; D is ambiguous. Germline V gene lookup returns CDR1 SQVTM and CDR2 ANQGSEA. The CDR3 runs to 13 residues. The V gene lost 6 bases and the J gene lost 0 bases, with 11 bases spanning the gap.

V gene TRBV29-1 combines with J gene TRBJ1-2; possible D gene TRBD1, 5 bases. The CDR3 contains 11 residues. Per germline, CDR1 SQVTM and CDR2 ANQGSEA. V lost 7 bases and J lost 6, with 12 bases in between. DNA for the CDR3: TGCAGCGGGGGGGGAGGTGATGGCTACACCTTC. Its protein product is CSGGGGDGYTF.

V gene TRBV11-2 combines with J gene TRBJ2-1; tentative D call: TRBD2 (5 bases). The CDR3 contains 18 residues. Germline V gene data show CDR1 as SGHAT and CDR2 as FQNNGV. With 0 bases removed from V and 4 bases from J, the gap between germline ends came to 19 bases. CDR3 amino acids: CASSLDWGTPRRYNEQFF. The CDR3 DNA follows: TGTGCCAGCAGCTTAGATTGGGGTACTCCGAGGAGGTACAATGAGCAGTTCTTC.

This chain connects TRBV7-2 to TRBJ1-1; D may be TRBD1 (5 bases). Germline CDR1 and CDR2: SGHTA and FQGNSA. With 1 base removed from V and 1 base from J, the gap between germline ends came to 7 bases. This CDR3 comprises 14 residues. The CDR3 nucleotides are TGTGCCAGCAGCTTAGGGGGGACGAACACTGAAGCTTTCTTT. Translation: CASSLGGTNTEAFF.

The CDR3: CSVASYSNQPQHF. The CDR3 DNA follows: TGCAGCGTTGCCTCTTATAGCAATCAGCCCCAGCATTTT. The rearrangement uses TRBV29-1 and TRBJ1-5, with no clear D. This CDR3 has 13 amino acids. V lost 4 bases and J 0 bases, leaving 7 bases between the germline ends. Germline lookup yields CDR1 SQVTM and CDR2 ANQGSEA. Supplemented by reference TRBV29-1 and TRBJ1-5, the full variable domain reads SAVISQKPSRDICQRGTSLTIQCQVDSQVTMMFWYRQQPGQSLTLIATANQGSEATYESGFVIDKFPISRPNLTFSTLTVSNMSPEDSSIYLCSVASYSNQPQHFGDGTRLSIL.

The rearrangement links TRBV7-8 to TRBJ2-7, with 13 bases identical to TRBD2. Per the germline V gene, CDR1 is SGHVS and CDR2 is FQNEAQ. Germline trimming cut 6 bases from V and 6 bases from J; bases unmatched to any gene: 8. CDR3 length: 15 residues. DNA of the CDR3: TGTGCCAGCAGTCCGATACTAGCGGGAGGGGGCGAGCAGTACTTC. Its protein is CASSPILAGGGEQYF.

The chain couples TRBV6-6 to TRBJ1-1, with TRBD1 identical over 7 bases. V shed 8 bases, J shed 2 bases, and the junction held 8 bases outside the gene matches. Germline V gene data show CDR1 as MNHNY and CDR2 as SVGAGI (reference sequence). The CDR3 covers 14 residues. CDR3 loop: CASRDRESNTEAFF. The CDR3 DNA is TGTGCCAGCCGAGACAGGGAAAGTAACACTGAAGCTTTCTTT.

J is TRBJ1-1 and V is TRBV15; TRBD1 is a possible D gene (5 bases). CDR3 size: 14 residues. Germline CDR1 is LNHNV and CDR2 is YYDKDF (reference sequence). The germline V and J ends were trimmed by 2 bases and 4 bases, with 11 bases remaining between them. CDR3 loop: CATSRQGAGTEAFF. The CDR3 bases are TGTGCCACCAGCAGACAGGGCGCGGGCACTGAAGCTTTCTTT. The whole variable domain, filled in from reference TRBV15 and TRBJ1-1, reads DAMVIQNPRYQVTQFGKPVTLSCSQTLNHNVMYWYQQKSSQAPKLLFHYYDKDFNNEADTPDNFQSRRPNTSFCFLDIRSPGLGDTAMYLCATSRQGAGTEAFFGQGTRLTVV.

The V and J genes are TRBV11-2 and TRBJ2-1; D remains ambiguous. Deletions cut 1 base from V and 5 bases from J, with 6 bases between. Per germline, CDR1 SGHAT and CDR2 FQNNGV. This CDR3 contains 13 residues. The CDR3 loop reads CASSLGVDNEQFF. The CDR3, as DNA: TGTGCCAGCAGCTTAGGGGTCGACAATGAGCAGTTCTTC.

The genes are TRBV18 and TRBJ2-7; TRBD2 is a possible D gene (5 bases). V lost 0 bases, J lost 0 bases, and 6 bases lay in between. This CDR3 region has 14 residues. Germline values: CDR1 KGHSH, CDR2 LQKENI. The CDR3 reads CASSPPAGSYEQYF. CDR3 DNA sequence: TGTGCCAGCTCACCACCGGCGGGCTCCTACGAGCAGTACTTC.

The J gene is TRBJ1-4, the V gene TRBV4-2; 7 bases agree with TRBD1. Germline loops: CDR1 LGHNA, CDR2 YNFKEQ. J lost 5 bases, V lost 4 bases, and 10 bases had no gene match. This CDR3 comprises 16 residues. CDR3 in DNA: TGTGCCAGCAGCCCCTCCCCCGGGACAGAAAATGAAAAACTGTTTTTT. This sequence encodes CASSPSPGTENEKLFF.

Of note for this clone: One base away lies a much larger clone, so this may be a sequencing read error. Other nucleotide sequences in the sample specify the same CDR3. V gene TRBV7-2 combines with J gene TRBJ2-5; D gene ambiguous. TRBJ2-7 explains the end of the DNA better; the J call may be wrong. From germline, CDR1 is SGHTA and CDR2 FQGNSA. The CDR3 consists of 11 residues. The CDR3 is CASSSAYEQYF. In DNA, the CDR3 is TGTGCCAGCAGCTCGGCCTACGAGCAGTACTTC.

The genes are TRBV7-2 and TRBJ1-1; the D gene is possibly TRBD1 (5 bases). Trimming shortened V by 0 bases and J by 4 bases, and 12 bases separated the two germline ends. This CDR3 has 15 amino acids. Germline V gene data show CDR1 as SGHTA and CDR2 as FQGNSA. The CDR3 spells CASSLASTGGTEAFF. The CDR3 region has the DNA TGTGCCAGCAGCTTAGCAAGCACGGGGGGCACTGAAGCTTTCTTT.

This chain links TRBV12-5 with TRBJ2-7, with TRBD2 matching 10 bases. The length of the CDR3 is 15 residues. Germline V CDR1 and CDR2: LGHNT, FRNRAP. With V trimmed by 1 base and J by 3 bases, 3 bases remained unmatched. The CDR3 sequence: CASGLGTSGSYEQYF. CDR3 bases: TGTGCTAGTGGTTTGGGGACTAGCGGAAGCTACGAGCAGTACTTC.

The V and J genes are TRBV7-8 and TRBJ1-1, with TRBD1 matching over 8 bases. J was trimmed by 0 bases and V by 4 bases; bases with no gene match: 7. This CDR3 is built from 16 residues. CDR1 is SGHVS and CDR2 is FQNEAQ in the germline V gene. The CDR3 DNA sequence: TGTGCCAGCAGCTCAACGACAGGGGCTGTGAACACTGAAGCTTTCTTT. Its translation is CASSSTTGAVNTEAFF.

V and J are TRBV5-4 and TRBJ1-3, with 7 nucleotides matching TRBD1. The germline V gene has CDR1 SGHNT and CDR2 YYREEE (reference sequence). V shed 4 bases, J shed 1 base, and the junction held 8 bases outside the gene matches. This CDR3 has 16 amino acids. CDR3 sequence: CASSQGGRRSGNTIYF. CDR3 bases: TGTGCCAGCAGCCAGGGGGGAAGGAGGTCTGGAAACACCATATATTTT.

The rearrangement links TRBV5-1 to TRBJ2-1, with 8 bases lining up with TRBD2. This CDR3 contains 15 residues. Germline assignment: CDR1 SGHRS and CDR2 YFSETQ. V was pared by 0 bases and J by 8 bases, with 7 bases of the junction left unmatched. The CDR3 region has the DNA TGCGCCAGCAGCTTGGGACTAGCGACGGGGTATGAGCAGTTCTTC. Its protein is CASSLGLATGYEQFF. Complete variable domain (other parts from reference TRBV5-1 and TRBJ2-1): KAGVTQTPRYLIKTRGQQVTLSCSPISGHRSVSWYQQTPGQGLQFLFEYFSETQRNKGNFPGRFSGRQFSNSRSEMNVSTLELGDSALYLCASSLGLATGYEQFFGPGTRLTVL.

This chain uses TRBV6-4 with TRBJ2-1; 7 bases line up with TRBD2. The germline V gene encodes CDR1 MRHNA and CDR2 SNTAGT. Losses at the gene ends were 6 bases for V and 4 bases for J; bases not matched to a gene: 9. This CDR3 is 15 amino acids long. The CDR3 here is CASRAHGTKYNEQFF. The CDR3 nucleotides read TGTGCCAGCAGAGCACACGGGACTAAATACAATGAGCAGTTCTTC.

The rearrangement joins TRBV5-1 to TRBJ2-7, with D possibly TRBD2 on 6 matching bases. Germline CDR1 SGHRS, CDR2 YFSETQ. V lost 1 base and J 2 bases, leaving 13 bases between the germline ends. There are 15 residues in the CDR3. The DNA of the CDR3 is TGCGCCAGCAGCTTGTTGGCAGGGACTCCCTACGAGCAGTACTTC. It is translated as CASSLLAGTPYEQYF.

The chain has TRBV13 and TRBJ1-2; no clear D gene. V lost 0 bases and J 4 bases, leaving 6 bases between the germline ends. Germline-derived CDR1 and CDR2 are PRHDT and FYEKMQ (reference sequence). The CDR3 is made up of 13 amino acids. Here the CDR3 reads CASSLGGLYGYTF. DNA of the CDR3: TGTGCCAGCAGCTTAGGAGGCCTCTATGGCTACACCTTC.